This TCR beta chain stems from a study of T cell responses to AZD1222 COVID-19 vaccine. TCRdb's copy holds only in-frame clones and misses some; the assay was immunoSEQ multiplex PCR. The sample lists some 150,000 clones, roughly nine tenths occurring once. Study conclusions and caveats: Vaccine-associated CD4 TCRs ranged over spike, dominating at 160-218 and 743-854. Regions left unmutated in variants are reportedly the target of nearly half of spike-specific TCRs. Increases in Spike-specific TCR breadth and depth were seen after two AZD1222 doses. Without day 14 samples, only post-peak T cell repertoires were studied.

There are 13 residues in the CDR3. Germline V gives CDR1 SNHLY, CDR2 FYNNEI. Trimming pared 4 bases from V and 3 bases from J, leaving 10 bases between. This clone came up a few times. Its antigen is undetermined. Sequencing used peripheral blood, obtained on day 0 of AZD1222 vaccination. The clonotype originates from an adult in good health. This chain joins TRBV2 and TRBJ2-7; perhaps TRBD2 as D (6 bases). CDR3 in amino acids: CASSGLAFYEQYF. CDR3 nucleotides: TGTGCCAGCAGTGGCCTAGCGTTCTACGAGCAGTACTTC. The whole variable domain, remainder taken from reference TRBV2 and TRBJ2-7, is EPEVTQTPSHQVTQMGQEVILRCVPISNHLYFYWYRQILGQKVEFLVSFYNNEISEKSEIFDDQFSVERPDGSNFTLKIRSTKLEDSAMYFCASSGLAFYEQYFGPGTRLTVT.